This record concerns one T cell receptor beta chain sequence. Trimming cost V 3 bases and J 2 bases, with 11 bases left between them. The CDR3 contains 14 residues. Germline lookup yields CDR1 MNHEY and CDR2 SMNVEV (reference sequence). Sequenced by immunoSEQ multiplex PCR; TCRdb stores in-frame clones only, minus some. The top ten hold 18% of the sample, which has about 59,000 clones, roughly 70% seen once. This sample is part of a study of blood T cell repertoires in COVID-19. The specimen was peripheral blood. V gene TRBV27 combines with J gene TRBJ2-7, with a weak D call TRBD1 (7 bases). The receptor comes from a woman aged 50 to 65 with active or convalescent COVID-19. CDR3: CASSFQGGTYEQYF. CDR3 nucleotides: TGTGCCAGCAGTTTTCAGGGGGGCACCTACGAGCAGTACTTC.